Given below is one TCR beta chain in context. Its cognate antigen is unknown. This sample is part of a study of liver allograft versus peripheral blood T cells. Study details: Blood and transplanted-liver T cell receptor repertoires from recipients were compared. General study results and limits: Reportedly, the T cell receptor repertoires inside liver allografts were not the same as those in peripheral blood.

The germline gives CDR1 MDHEN, CDR2 SYDVKM. Deletions cut 10 bases from V and 1 base from J, with 13 bases between. This CDR3 is 13 amino acids long. TCRdb analysed the reads with MiXCR anew, one entry per CDR3 protein. The table records roughly 14,000 distinct CDR3 sequences, 20% of them present only once. This clonotype was sampled from a human patient who had a liver transplant. Some T cells may be transferred from the graft donor. This rearrangement joins TRBV28 to TRBJ1-1; D unresolved. The CDR3: CAISSLRNTEAFF. The CDR3 coding sequence is TGTGCCATCTCAAGTTTAAGGAACACTGAAGCTTTCTTT. Full variable domain (outside the CDR3, taken from reference TRBV28 and TRBJ1-1): DVKVTQSSRYLVKRTGEKVFLECVQDMDHENMFWYRQDPGLGLRLIYFSYDVKMKEKGDIPEGYSVSREKKERFSLILESASTNQTSMYLCAISSLRNTEAFFGQGTRLTVV.